These 22 T cell receptor beta chains originate from one sample sequenced in a study of cytomegalovirus exposure and HLA in healthy donors (dated 2017 in TCRdb). Library construction relied on the immunoSEQ multiplex PCR assay. For the multiplex PCR, a mixture combining 60 forward primers for TCR Vbeta segments and 13 reverse primers for TCR Jbeta segments was used. TCRdb limited this immuneACCESS table to in-frame rearrangements with V and J called. A share of clones is missing; checked studies link under half to unresolved V genes, and the rest is unexplained. Across this sample there are around 150,000 clones, with roughly 78% seen only once. Approximately 2.3% of the sample is taken by the ten largest. The specimen was PBMCs. These receptors were collected from a man aged 35-49 years in good health and CMV-seronegative.

The chain has TRBV9 and TRBJ2-5, with D maybe TRBD1 (5 bases). Gene TRBJ2-7 matches the end of the DNA better, so the J call may be wrong. The germline CDR1 and CDR2 sequences are SGDLS and YYNGEE. This CDR3 region has 16 residues. The CDR3 coding sequence is TGTGCCAGCAGCCCGCAGGGTGTCCAATTATGGAACGAGCAGTACTTC. Its translation is CASSPQGVQLWNEQYF.

V usage is TRBV14 and J usage is TRBJ1-1; D gene ambiguous. CDR1 SGHDN and CDR2 FVKESK come from the germline V gene. V was clipped by 4 bases and J by 0 bases, with 9 bases between them. This CDR3 is 14 amino acids long. CDR3 bases: TGTGCCAGCAGCCCTAGACGGGTGAACACTGAAGCTTTCTTT. Protein product: CASSPRRVNTEAFF.

The table lists this clone with a few counts. This chain joins TRBV30 and TRBJ1-2, with a possible D match to TRBD1 (6 bases). CDR1 GTSNPN and CDR2 SVGIG come from the germline V gene (reference sequence). The CDR3 has 14 residues. The V and J ends lost 3 bases and 7 bases respectively, with 18 bases between them. CDR3 DNA: TGTGCCTGGAGCGAGACGCAGGGGATTGGTGGCTACACCTTC. Protein sequence: CAWSETQGIGGYTF. Filled out from reference TRBV30 and TRBJ1-2, the complete variable domain reads SQTIHQWPATLVQPVGSPLSLECTVEGTSNPNLYWYRQAAGRGLQLLFYSVGIGQISSEVPQNLSASRPQDRQFILSSKKLLLSDSGFYLCAWSETQGIGGYTFGSGTRLTVV.

This clone is judged medium-sized. This rearrangement joins TRBV11-2 to TRBJ2-5, with TRBD2 matching 7 bases. The CDR3 is 15 amino acids. The ends lost 3 bases at V and 4 bases at J; junction bases unmatched: 8. Germline CDR1 is SGHAT and CDR2 is FQNNGV. The CDR3 spells CASSFWGGSRETQYF. DNA for the CDR3: TGTGCCAGCAGCTTCTGGGGCGGGAGCCGAGAGACCCAGTACTTC.

CDR3 loop: CASSPLGQNTGELFF. CDR3 bases: TGTGCCAGCTCACCACTGGGACAGAACACCGGGGAGCTGTTTTTT. The rearrangement uses TRBV18 and TRBJ2-2; TRBD1 is a possible D gene (6 bases). CDR3 length: 15 residues. V was cut by 1 base and J by 1 base, with 7 bases left in between. Germline-derived CDR1 and CDR2 are KGHSH and LQKENI.

This clone has more than one count but fewer than ten. The chain has TRBV19 and TRBJ2-5, with D perhaps TRBD2 (6 bases). CDR3 length: 14 amino acids. Germline CDR1 reads LNHDA; CDR2 reads SQIVND (reference sequence). Trimming pared 4 bases from V and 2 bases from J, leaving 11 bases between. CDR3 sequence: CASSSGGRQETQYF. CDR3 coding DNA: TGTGCCAGTAGTAGTGGTGGGAGGCAAGAGACCCAGTACTTC.

The chain couples TRBV7-2 to TRBJ2-5, with 7 bases identical to TRBD1. Gene TRBJ2-7 matches the end of the DNA better, so the J call may be wrong. There are 12 residues in the CDR3. The V gene's germline CDR1 is SGHTA and CDR2 FQGNSA. The DNA for the CDR3 is TGTGCCAGCGGGGACAGACCCTACGAGCAGTACTTC. It yields the protein CASGDRPYEQYF.

A single count supports this clone. The V call is TRBV25-1, the J call TRBJ2-7; tentatively, D is TRBD1 (5 bases). Trimming took off 2 bases at V and 7 bases at J, with 12 bases between the two ends. The CDR3 covers 13 residues. Germline lookup yields CDR1 MGHDK and CDR2 SYGVNS. The CDR3 is CASSEVRTTEQYF. The CDR3 nucleotides are TGTGCCAGCAGTGAAGTCAGGACAACTGAGCAGTACTTC.

The V gene is TRBV27, the J gene TRBJ2-3; D might be TRBD2 (5 bases). The CDR3 contains 16 residues. The germline V gene has CDR1 MNHEY and CDR2 SMNVEV (reference sequence). V lost 7 bases and J 0 bases, leaving 17 bases between the germline ends. The CDR3, as DNA: TGTGCCAGCAAGGGTTATGGGCTAGCTAGCACAGATACGCAGTATTTT. The encoded protein is CASKGYGLASTDTQYF.

The sample holds one count of this clone. This chain's CDR3 is CASSLRTGGNQPQHF. The CDR3 DNA sequence: TGCGCCAGCAGCTTACGGACAGGCGGGAATCAGCCCCAGCATTTT. The gene calls are TRBV5-1 and TRBJ1-5, with 7 bases aligning to TRBD1. Germline CDR1 and CDR2: SGHRS and YFSETQ. V shed 2 bases and J 4 bases; nucleotides not matched to a gene: 6. The CDR3 is made up of 15 amino acids. Drawing the rest from reference TRBV5-1 and TRBJ1-5, the complete variable domain is KAGVTQTPRYLIKTRGQQVTLSCSPISGHRSVSWYQQTPGQGLQFLFEYFSETQRNKGNFPGRFSGRQFSNSRSEMNVSTLELGDSALYLCASSLRTGGNQPQHFGDGTRLSIL.

This clone was observed a handful of times. V gene TRBV10-2 combines with J gene TRBJ2-2, with a weak D call TRBD2 (6 bases). Trimming removed 5 bases at V and 7 bases at J, with 14 bases between. CDR1 WSHSY and CDR2 SAAADI come from the germline V gene. CDR3 length: 14 amino acids. CDR3 DNA sequence: TGCGCCAGCAGTCGACGGGAGCAAAGCGGGGAGCTGTTTTTT. This encodes CASSRREQSGELFF.

This clone showed up just a few times. This sequence joins TRBV21-1 and TRBJ2-4; the table gives TRBD2 as D, unverified against the DNA. TRBV21-1 is labeled a pseudogene. The CDR3 covers 16 residues. DNA of the CDR3: TGTGCCGGCCGGCAGGGGAGGGAGCTAGCCAAAAACATTCAGTACTTC. This translates into CAGRQGRELAKNIQYF.

This clone was found once. The gene calls are TRBV29-1 and TRBJ1-2; the match to TRBD1 covers 7 bases. The V gene's germline CDR1 is SQVTM and CDR2 ANQGSEA. V dropped 0 bases and J dropped 4; count of bases not matched to a gene: 8. The CDR3 has 15 amino acids. The CDR3 here is CSVEDVTGQFYGYTF. In DNA form, the CDR3 reads TGCAGCGTTGAAGATGTGACGGGACAGTTCTATGGCTACACCTTC.

This sequence joins TRBV19 and TRBJ2-7; 8 nucleotides line up with TRBD2. The CDR3 runs to 15 residues. Germline trimming cut 6 bases from V and 5 bases from J; bases unmatched to any gene: 12. Germline CDR1 and CDR2: LNHDA and SQIVND (reference sequence). CDR3 protein: CASSPASGFRHEQYF. The CDR3 nucleotides are TGTGCCAGTAGCCCGGCTAGCGGGTTTCGGCACGAGCAGTACTTC.

The chain links TRBV7-8 to TRBJ2-5; a weak D match, TRBD2 (5 bases). The CDR3 length is 15 residues. V lost 4 bases, J lost 2 bases, and 14 bases lay in between. Germline assignment: CDR1 SGHVS and CDR2 FQNEAQ. The CDR3 here is CASSSNGLKQETQYF. CDR3 DNA sequence: TGTGCCAGCAGCTCTAACGGACTGAAACAAGAGACCCAGTACTTC.

This rearrangement joins TRBV27 to TRBJ1-3; 8 bases are shared with TRBD1. J gave up 4 bases and V 4 bases, and 6 bases lay outside the gene matches. The germline CDR1 and CDR2 sequences are MNHEY and SMNVEV (reference sequence). This CDR3 has 15 residues. The CDR3 DNA reads as TGTGCCAGCAGTTATACAGGGGGAGGAGGAAACACCATATATTTT. It encodes CASSYTGGGGNTIYF.

The V and J genes are TRBV10-3 and TRBJ2-6; perhaps TRBD2 as D (6 bases). Between the trimmed V and J ends, which lost 6 bases and 0 bases, there was a span of 9 bases. Germline V gene sequence: CDR1 ENHRY, CDR2 SYGVKD. This CDR3 contains 15 residues. The CDR3 sequence: CAISEDYSGANVLTF. In nucleotides, the CDR3 is TGTGCCATCAGCGAGGACTACTCTGGGGCCAACGTCCTGACTTTC.

This clone was picked up a small number of times. The chain links TRBV29-1 to TRBJ2-5, with D maybe TRBD1 (6 bases). V was clipped by 6 bases and J by 2 bases, with 13 bases between them. The V gene's germline CDR1 is SQVTM and CDR2 ANQGSEA. The CDR3 has 13 residues. CDR3 loop: CSVRFGQQETQYF. CDR3 DNA: TGCAGCGTCCGATTCGGACAGCAAGAGACCCAGTACTTC.

This clone was seen a few times. The V and J genes are TRBV28 and TRBJ2-7; 8 bases are shared with TRBD2. Germline V gene lookup returns CDR1 MDHEN and CDR2 SYDVKM. V dropped 1 base and J dropped 0; count of bases not matched to a gene: 5. The CDR3 has 16 amino acids. The DNA for the CDR3 is TGTGCCAGCAGTTTATTAGCGAGCGGGAGCTCCTACGAGCAGTACTTC. It yields the protein CASSLLASGSSYEQYF.

This chain links TRBV7-9 with TRBJ1-1; D might be TRBD1 (6 bases). The germline V and J ends were trimmed by 4 bases and 4 bases, with 13 bases remaining between them. The CDR3 is 14 amino acids. The germline gives CDR1 SEHNR, CDR2 FQNEAQ (reference sequence). CDR3 bases: TGTGCCAGCAGCTCACAGGGTTCGAGCACTGAAGCTTTCTTT. Translating gives CASSSQGSSTEAFF.

This chain links TRBV28 with TRBJ1-4; D might be TRBD1 (6 bases). The CDR3 extends over 15 amino acids. With 8 bases removed from V and 7 bases from J, the gap between germline ends came to 20 bases. Germline CDR1 and CDR2: MDHEN and SYDVKM. In DNA, the CDR3 is TGTGCCAGCTCCACCGACACAGGGTTGCTTGAAAAACTGTTTTTT. It is translated as CASSTDTGLLEKLFF. Looking up the rest from reference TRBV28 and TRBJ1-4 gives the full variable domain: DVKVTQSSRYLVKRTGEKVFLECVQDMDHENMFWYRQDPGLGLRLIYFSYDVKMKEKGDIPEGYSVSREKKERFSLILESASTNQTSMYLCASSTDTGLLEKLFFGSGTQLSVL.

This sequence joins TRBV7-2 and TRBJ1-5, with TRBD1 identical over 11 bases. Germline V gene lookup returns CDR1 SGHTA and CDR2 FQGNSA. This CDR3 region has 16 residues. V was pared by 5 bases and J by 2 bases, with 5 bases of the junction left unmatched. The CDR3 DNA sequence: TGTGCCAGCAGCCTGGACAGGGGGCTGGGCAATCAGCCCCAGCATTTT. Its protein is CASSLDRGLGNQPQHF.